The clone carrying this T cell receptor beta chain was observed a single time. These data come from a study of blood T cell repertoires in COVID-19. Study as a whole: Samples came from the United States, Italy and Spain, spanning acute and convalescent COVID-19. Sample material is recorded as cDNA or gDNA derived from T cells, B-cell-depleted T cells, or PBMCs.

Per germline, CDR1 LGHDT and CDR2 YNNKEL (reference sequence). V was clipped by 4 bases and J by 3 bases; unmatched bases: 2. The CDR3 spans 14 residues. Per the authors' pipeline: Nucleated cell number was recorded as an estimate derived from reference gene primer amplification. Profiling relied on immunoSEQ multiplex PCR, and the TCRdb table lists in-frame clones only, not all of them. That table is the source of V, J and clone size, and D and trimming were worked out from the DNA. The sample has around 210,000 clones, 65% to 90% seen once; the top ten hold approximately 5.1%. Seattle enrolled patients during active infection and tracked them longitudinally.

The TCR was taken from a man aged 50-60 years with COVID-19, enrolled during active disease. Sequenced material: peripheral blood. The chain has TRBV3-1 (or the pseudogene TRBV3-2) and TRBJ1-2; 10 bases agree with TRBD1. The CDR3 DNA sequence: TGTGCCAGCAGCCCCGGGACAGGGGACTATGGCTACACCTTC. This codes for CASSPGTGDYGYTF.